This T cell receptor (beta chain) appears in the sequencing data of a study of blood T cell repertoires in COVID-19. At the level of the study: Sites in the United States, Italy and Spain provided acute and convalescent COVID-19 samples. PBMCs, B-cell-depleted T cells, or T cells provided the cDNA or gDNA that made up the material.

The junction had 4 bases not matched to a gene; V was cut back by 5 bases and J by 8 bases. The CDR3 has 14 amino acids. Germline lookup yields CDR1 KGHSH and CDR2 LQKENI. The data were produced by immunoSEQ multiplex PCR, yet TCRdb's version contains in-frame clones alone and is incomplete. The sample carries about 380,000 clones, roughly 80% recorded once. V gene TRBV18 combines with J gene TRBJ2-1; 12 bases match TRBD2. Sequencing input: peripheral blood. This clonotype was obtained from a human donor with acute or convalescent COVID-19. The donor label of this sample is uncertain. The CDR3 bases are TGTGCCAGCTCATCCGGGACTAGCGGGTATGAGCAGTTCTTC. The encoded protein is CASSSGTSGYEQFF.